Listed here are 29 T cell receptor beta chains from one sample, sequenced in a study of cytomegalovirus exposure and HLA in healthy donors (dated by TCRdb to between 2016 and 2019). The library was obtained by the immunoSEQ multiplex PCR assay. For the multiplex PCR, a mixture combining 60 forward primers for TCR Vbeta segments and 13 reverse primers for TCR Jbeta segments was used. The table was pulled from immuneACCESS by TCRdb, which kept in-frame rearrangements only. Such tables lose some clones; where checked, under half of the loss comes from unresolved V genes, and the rest has no known cause. The sample profile shows under 200,000 clones; approximately 78% of them were found once. Clones ranked in the top ten supply 1.7% of the sample. The sequenced sample consisted of PBMCs. The receptors shown here come from a woman younger than 30 in good health and CMV-seronegative.

For the CDR3, the DNA is TGTGCCAGCAGCAGGACCAGGGGTGCTTATAGCAATCAGCCCCAGCATTTT. Protein product: CASSRTRGAYSNQPQHF. V and J are TRBV5-6 and TRBJ1-5; weak D call: TRBD1 (6 bases). Germline V gene lookup returns CDR1 SGHDT and CDR2 YYEEEE. Trimming removed 4 bases at V and 0 bases at J, with 17 bases between. This CDR3 is 17 amino acids long.

The chain recombines TRBV18 with TRBJ2-1; 10 bases match TRBD1. This CDR3 region has 16 residues. V was clipped by 6 bases and J by 6 bases; unmatched bases: 11. The germline gives CDR1 KGHSH, CDR2 LQKENI. The CDR3, as DNA: TGTGCCAGCTCCCCGACAGGGGGCTCGTCTAGCAATGAGCAGTTCTTC. Translating gives CASSPTGGSSSNEQFF.

This clone was observed a handful of times. The CDR3 nucleotides are TGTGCCAGCAGTGGATGGACAGGGATTATCAATGAGCAGTTCTTC. Its protein product is CASSGWTGIINEQFF. The chain uses TRBV6-1 and TRBJ2-1, with 8 bases identical to TRBD1. Germline values: CDR1 MNHNS, CDR2 SASEGT. The V gene end was trimmed by 4 bases and the J gene end by 6 bases; junction bases not matched to a gene: 8. The CDR3 runs 15 residues.

The CDR3 protein is CASSLEGFEGFTDTQYF. In DNA form, the CDR3 reads TGTGCCAGCAGCTTAGAGGGTTTTGAGGGTTTCACAGATACGCAGTATTTT. The chain links TRBV11-3 to TRBJ2-3; TRBD2 is a possible D gene (5 bases). Trimming took 0 bases from V and 2 from J, leaving 15 bases between them. The CDR3 contains 17 residues. The V gene's germline CDR1 is SGHNT and CDR2 YENEEA.

This clone was observed once. J is TRBJ2-7 and V is TRBV5-4; 7 positions match TRBD2. The CDR3 extends over 17 amino acids. The germline gives CDR1 SGHNT, CDR2 YYREEE (reference sequence). The trim removed 3 bases at V and 3 bases at J, leaving 15 bases unmatched. CDR3 sequence (DNA): TGTGCCAGCAGCTCCGGCGGGCCTAGCGGATTTTACTACGAGCAGTACTTC. Its protein is CASSSGGPSGFYYEQYF.

This clone appeared a single time. The V and J genes are TRBV19 and TRBJ2-1, with 9 bases matching TRBD2. Per the germline V gene, CDR1 is LNHDA and CDR2 is SQIVND (reference sequence). The CDR3 totals 15 residues. The J segment lost 7 bases and the V segment lost 2 bases, leaving 6 bases of the junction unmatched. The CDR3 DNA sequence: TGTGCCAGTAGTATAATGGCGGGAGGGCGGAATGAGCAGTTCTTC. This codes for CASSIMAGGRNEQFF. The variable domain in full, completed from reference TRBV19 and TRBJ2-1, reads DGGITQSPKYLFRKEGQNVTLSCEQNLNHDAMYWYRQDPGQGLRLIYYSQIVNDFQKGDIAEGYSVSREKKESFPLTVTSAQKNPTAFYLCASSIMAGGRNEQFFGPGTRLTVL.

The chain employs TRBV18 and TRBJ1-2; 9 nucleotides align to TRBD1. This CDR3 contains 14 residues. After removal of 3 bases from V and 5 bases from J, the junction contained 4 bases not matched to a gene. Germline V gene lookup returns CDR1 KGHSH and CDR2 LQKENI. CDR3 bases: TGTGCCAGCTCACCTTCGGGACAGGGTTATGGCTACACCTTC. Amino acid sequence: CASSPSGQGYGYTF.

The V and J genes are TRBV29-1 and TRBJ2-7; possibly TRBD1 for D (6 bases). With 3 bases removed from V and 0 bases from J, the gap between germline ends came to 9 bases. Germline CDR1 and CDR2: SQVTM and ANQGSEA. The CDR3 is 13 amino acids. DNA of the CDR3: TGCAGCGTTGATGGACAGACCTCCTACGAGCAGTACTTC. This translates into CSVDGQTSYEQYF.

The chain carries TRBV7-9 and TRBJ1-4; 7 bases are a match to TRBD1. Trimming removed 6 bases from V and 12 bases from J; junction bases left unmatched: 10. The CDR3 is 13 amino acids. Germline-derived CDR1 and CDR2 are SEHNR and FQNEAQ (reference sequence). The CDR3 loop reads CASRAGTVEELFF. For the CDR3, the DNA is TGTGCCAGCAGGGCCGGGACAGTAGAGGAACTGTTTTTT.

A word on this clone: Relative to the germline gene, one junction end is altered; a read error may explain this. The chain employs TRBV7-9 and TRBJ1-1, with D uncertain. Germline lookup yields CDR1 SEHNR and CDR2 FQNEAQ (reference sequence). The CDR3 covers 13 residues. The DNA for the CDR3 is TGTTCCAGCAGCTTAGTGACGGAGATGGAAGCTTTCTTT. Protein: CSSSLVTEMEAFF.

This clone was recorded once. The chain carries TRBV7-6 and TRBJ2-1; weak D call: TRBD2 (6 bases). Per germline, CDR1 SGHVS and CDR2 FNYEAQ. The CDR3 is 13 residues long. The V gene lost 5 bases and the J gene lost 10 bases, with 15 bases spanning the gap. The CDR3 DNA follows: TGTGCCAGCAGCACCGGGGTGAGCGGGGAGCAGTTCTTC. Its protein is CASSTGVSGEQFF.

V usage is TRBV9 and J usage is TRBJ2-1; TRBD2 might be the D (6 bases). Deletions cut 0 bases from V and 4 bases from J, with 11 bases between. Germline V lookup: CDR1 SGDLS, CDR2 YYNGEE. This CDR3 has 15 amino acids. The CDR3 protein is CASSVAAGWYNEQFF. The CDR3 DNA follows: TGTGCCAGCAGCGTAGCGGCGGGATGGTACAATGAGCAGTTCTTC. The full variable domain, rest sourced from reference TRBV9 and TRBJ2-1, is DSGVTQTPKHLITATGQRVTLRCSPRSGDLSVYWYQQSLDQGLQFLIQYYNGEERAKGNILERFSAQQFPDLHSELNLSSLELGDSALYFCASSVAAGWYNEQFFGPGTRLTVL.

The chain uses TRBV2 and TRBJ2-3; D unresolved. The CDR3 consists of 13 residues. Per germline, CDR1 SNHLY and CDR2 FYNNEI. With 6 bases removed from V and 4 bases from J, the gap between germline ends came to 11 bases. This CDR3 is CASRLDLADTQYF. CDR3 in DNA: TGTGCCAGCAGGCTAGACTTAGCAGATACGCAGTATTTT.

This clone has a single count. As DNA, the CDR3 is TGTGCCAGACCGCCGGGGGACAGGGTCCACGAGCAGTACTTC. Amino acids: CARPPGDRVHEQYF. The genes are TRBV27 and TRBJ2-7, with 9 bases lining up with TRBD1. This CDR3 is built from 14 residues. CDR1 and CDR2 from the germline V gene are MNHEY and SMNVEV (reference sequence). Trimming at V came to 9 bases and at J to 5 bases, leaving 11 bases not matched to a gene.

The chain carries TRBV10-2 and TRBJ2-5; tentative D call: TRBD1 (6 bases). Trimming pared 3 bases from V and 6 bases from J, leaving 17 bases between. The CDR3 totals 15 residues. Germline CDR1 is WSHSY and CDR2 is SAAADI. CDR3 protein: CASSDLNRVRKTQYF. The CDR3 nucleotides read TGCGCCAGCAGTGATCTAAACAGGGTGAGAAAGACCCAGTACTTC.

The table lists this clone with a few counts. The J gene is TRBJ1-3, the V gene TRBV27; D gene unclear. This CDR3 region has 14 residues. Germline-derived CDR1 and CDR2 are MNHEY and SMNVEV (reference sequence). V lost 5 bases to trimming and J lost 3 bases, with 11 bases between them. CDR3 nucleotides: TGTGCCAGCAGTCCGGGGAATAGTGGAAACACCATATATTTT. Protein: CASSPGNSGNTIYF.

The chain links TRBV21-1 to TRBJ2-7; TRBD2, the table's D call, lacks a check against the DNA. TRBV21-1 is noted as a pseudogene. The CDR3 sequence is 15 residues long. As DNA, the CDR3 is TGTGCCAGCAGCAAGTTAGCGGGAGGTCCCCTCGAGCAGTACGTC. This sequence encodes CASSKLAGGPLEQYV.

This chain joins TRBV19 and TRBJ2-1; TRBD1 matches 7 bases. This CDR3 region has 13 residues. The junction had 7 bases not matched to a gene; V was cut back by 5 bases and J by 9 bases. Germline CDR1 LNHDA, CDR2 SQIVND (reference sequence). For the CDR3, the DNA is TGTGCCAGTAGTCCAGGGGGTAGGCCTGAGCAGTTCTTC. It specifies CASSPGGRPEQFF.

This clone was recorded only once. The gene calls are TRBV14 and TRBJ2-2, with 7 bases identical to TRBD2. Germline loops: CDR1 SGHDN, CDR2 FVKESK. The CDR3 extends over 18 amino acids. J lost 2 bases, V lost 0 bases, and 9 bases had no gene match. The CDR3 sequence is CASSQDGGGVPNTGELFF. The DNA of the CDR3 is TGTGCCAGCAGCCAAGATGGGGGGGGAGTACCCAACACCGGGGAGCTGTTTTTT.

The chain recombines TRBV6-6 with TRBJ2-5; D is ambiguous. Trimming removed 2 bases from V and 5 bases from J, with 12 bases in between. CDR1 and CDR2 from the germline V gene are MNHNY and SVGAGI (reference sequence). The CDR3 is 14 amino acids. CDR3 in DNA: TGTGCCAGCAGTTACGTGAGAGTGGAGGAGACCCAGTACTTC. Translating it yields CASSYVRVEETQYF.

The gene calls are TRBV29-1 and TRBJ2-1, with 7 bases that match TRBD2. The V gene's germline CDR1 is SQVTM and CDR2 ANQGSEA. This CDR3 comprises 14 residues. V gave up 8 bases and J gave up 0 bases; unmatched junction bases: 7. CDR3 residues: CSTLGGNSYNEQFF. The CDR3 nucleotides read TGCAGCACCCTCGGGGGGAACTCCTACAATGAGCAGTTCTTC.

In DNA form, the CDR3 reads TGCGCCAGCAGTCTCCACTCTCGGGACAGGAACACTGAAGCTTTCTTT. This encodes CASSLHSRDRNTEAFF. The V and J genes are TRBV23-1 and TRBJ1-1; 7 bases line up with TRBD1. TRBV23-1 belongs to the ORF category, with a function that is uncertain. V lost 4 bases and J lost 1; bases outside the gene matches: 9. This CDR3 contains 16 residues.

This clone was counted once. This rearrangement joins TRBV21-1 to TRBJ2-7; the listed D gene, TRBD1, was not tested against the DNA. TRBV21-1 is marked as a pseudogene. There are 18 residues in the CDR3. The DNA for the CDR3 is TGTGCCAGCAGCAAAGATCAGGACTGGGACAGAAGCTCCTACGAGCAGTACGTC. Protein: CASSKDQDWDRSSYEQYV.

This clone has a handful of counts. This sequence joins TRBV4-3 and TRBJ1-4; TRBD1 agrees at 11 bases. Germline lookup yields CDR1 LGHNA and CDR2 YSLEER. The length of the CDR3 is 15 residues. The J segment lost 8 bases and the V segment lost 0 bases, leaving 2 bases of the junction unmatched. In DNA, the CDR3 is TGCGCCAGCAGCCAAGAGGGACAGGGGGGCGAAAAACTGTTTTTT. Its translation: CASSQEGQGGEKLFF.

The gene calls are TRBV6-1 and TRBJ1-5; D remains unclear. Germline CDR1 MNHNS, CDR2 SASEGT. V lost 4 bases, J lost 6 bases, and 16 bases lay in between. The CDR3 length is 15 residues. The CDR3 DNA reads as TGTGCCAGCAGTGGGGATTGGGGAGGAGTTCAGCCCCAGCATTTT. The encoded protein is CASSGDWGGVQPQHF.

This clone is a singleton in its sample. The chain has TRBV19 and TRBJ2-5; a weak D match, TRBD2 (6 bases). Germline values: CDR1 LNHDA, CDR2 SQIVND (reference sequence). The CDR3 is 16 amino acids. Trimming took 1 base from V and 4 from J, leaving 16 bases between them. The CDR3 region is CASSIGASPEGETQYF. DNA for the CDR3: TGTGCCAGTAGTATAGGTGCAAGCCCGGAGGGAGAGACCCAGTACTTC.

The rearrangement uses TRBV19 and TRBJ1-2, with D possibly being TRBD1 (5 bases). The CDR3 is 10 amino acids. Trimming took off 10 bases at V and 6 bases at J, with 9 bases between the two ends. CDR1 is LNHDA, CDR2 SQIVND, per germline (reference sequence). The chain's CDR3 is CATRGNGYTF. CDR3 DNA sequence: TGTGCCACCCGGGGGAATGGCTACACCTTC. Drawing the rest from reference TRBV19 and TRBJ1-2, the complete variable domain is DGGITQSPKYLFRKEGQNVTLSCEQNLNHDAMYWYRQDPGQGLRLIYYSQIVNDFQKGDIAEGYSVSREKKESFPLTVTSAQKNPTAFYLCATRGNGYTFGSGTRLTVV.

In this sample, this clone turned up a few times. The chain is built from TRBV4-2 and TRBJ2-5; 10 nucleotides agree with TRBD2. The length of the CDR3 is 14 residues. V lost 4 bases and J lost 5; bases outside the gene matches: 4. Germline V gene sequence: CDR1 LGHNA, CDR2 YNFKEQ. In DNA form, the CDR3 reads TGTGCCAGCAGCCTCCAGCGGGAGGGTGAGACCCAGTACTTC. The encoded protein is CASSLQREGETQYF.

This clone was recorded a few times. J is TRBJ1-1 and V is TRBV5-1; 7 bases map to TRBD1. The CDR3 is 12 residues long. Germline V lookup: CDR1 SGHRS, CDR2 YFSETQ. V lost 3 bases, J lost 6 bases, and 2 bases stayed unmatched. CDR3 sequence (DNA): TGCGCCAGCAGCTACACAGGGGCTGAAGCTTTCTTT. Its translation is CASSYTGAEAFF.